This T cell receptor (beta chain) originates from a study of blood T cell repertoires in COVID-19. Study summary: The United States, Italy and Spain supplied acute and convalescent COVID-19 samples. T cells, B-cell-depleted T cells, or PBMCs supplied cDNA or gDNA.

This CDR3 is 14 amino acids long. The J segment lost 7 bases and the V segment lost 5 bases, leaving 6 bases of the junction unmatched. CDR1 is SGHVS, CDR2 FQNEAQ, per germline. Under the authors' procedure: Reference gene primer amplification yielded estimated nucleated cell counts. Method: immunoSEQ multiplex PCR; TCRdb's copy keeps in-frame clones and lacks some. V and J calls and clone size follow that table, whereas D and trimming were derived from the DNA. The sample yields roughly 300,000 clones, roughly 90% seen once. This clonotype was sampled from a man younger than 35 who had recovered from COVID-19. The rearrangement joins TRBV7-8 to TRBJ2-4; TRBD1 matches at 9 bases. The sample taken for sequencing was peripheral blood. CDR3 in amino acids: CASSQTGGANIQYF. As DNA, the CDR3 is TGTGCCAGCAGCCAGACAGGGGGAGCGAACATTCAGTACTTC.